Shown below are 18 T cell receptor beta chains from a single sample sequenced in a study of type 1 and type 2 diabetes patients. PCR was run on genomic DNA. Amplification of the beta chain CDR3 used 30 forward and 13 reverse multiplex primers. TCRdb re-derived calls from the multiplex PCR reads in MiXCR, one entry per CDR3 protein. In the table there are 250,000 or so distinct CDR3 sequences, 45% to 60% of which are singletons. Sequenced sample: peripheral blood mononuclear cells (PBMCs). The source is a man aged 18 to 30 with type 2 diabetes.

The genes are TRBV4-3 and TRBJ2-3; D is perhaps TRBD1 (5 bases). The length of the CDR3 is 12 residues. V lost 6 bases to trimming and J lost 6 bases, with 10 bases between them. Germline lookup yields CDR1 LGHNA and CDR2 YSLEER. The CDR3 coding sequence is TGCGCCAGCAGGGCTGCAGGGGATACGCAGTATTTT. Translated: CASRAAGDTQYF.

The rearrangement uses TRBV24-1 and TRBJ2-5; possibly TRBD1 for D (6 bases). In germline, CDR1 is KGHDR, CDR2 SFDVKD. The V and J ends lost 4 bases and 5 bases respectively, with 16 bases between them. CDR3 length equals 15 residues. The CDR3 coding sequence is TGTGCCACCAGTGACCCCGGCAGGGGTAGGGAGACCCAGTACTTC. Its protein is CATSDPGRGRETQYF.

This clonotype was observed once. V gene TRBV20-1 combines with J gene TRBJ1-1; 8 nucleotides align to TRBD1. Germline V lookup: CDR1 DFQATT, CDR2 SNEGSKA (reference sequence). Trimming removed 3 bases from V and 7 bases from J; junction bases left unmatched: 13. The CDR3 extends over 15 amino acids. CDR3 bases: TGCAGTGCTAGGCGACCTCGACAGGGGCAAAATGAAGCTTTCTTT. Translating it yields CSARRPRQGQNEAFF.

The chain joins TRBV20-1 to TRBJ2-7; D is unresolved. The germline CDR1 and CDR2 sequences are DFQATT and SNEGSKA (reference sequence). The germline V and J ends were trimmed by 0 bases and 4 bases, with 13 bases remaining between them. The CDR3 has 14 residues. CDR3 coding DNA: TGCAGTGCTAGAGATCTTGTGGGAAATTACGAGCAGTACTTC. Its translation: CSARDLVGNYEQYF.

This chain uses TRBV12-3 or TRBV12-4 with TRBJ2-5; D unclear. CDR3 length: 8 amino acids. V was clipped by 8 bases and J by 14 bases, with 9 bases between them. The CDR3 bases are TGTGCCAGCGTCCCAGGATACTTC. This sequence encodes CASVPGYF.

A note on this clonotype: A clone one base away is much larger, so this may be a read error. The conserved final phenylalanine or tryptophan is absent from the CDR3, which likely points to a read error. The chain combines TRBV19 with TRBJ2-7; D gene unclear. Trimming took 3 bases from V and 0 from J, leaving 9 bases between them. The CDR3 length is 14 residues. CDR1 and CDR2 (germline): LNHDA, SQIVND (reference sequence). CDR3 loop: CASSIGPASYEQYS. The CDR3 region has the DNA TGTGCCAGTAGTATTGGTCCTGCCTCCTACGAGCAGTACTCC.

This clonotype turned up a few times. This chain connects TRBV20-1 to TRBJ1-1; 8 nucleotides line up with TRBD1. The CDR3 is 13 residues long. V lost 3 bases and J lost 1; bases outside the gene matches: 1. Per germline, CDR1 DFQATT and CDR2 SNEGSKA (reference sequence). The CDR3 is CSARGTGNTEAFF. The DNA for the CDR3 is TGCAGTGCTAGGGGGACAGGGAACACTGAAGCTTTCTTT.

This chain links TRBV2 with TRBJ2-1, with TRBD2 identical over 8 bases. With V trimmed by 5 bases and J by 5 bases, 2 bases remained unmatched. The CDR3 spans 13 residues. CDR1 is SNHLY, CDR2 FYNNEI, per germline. CDR3 nucleotides: TGTGCCAGCAGTCGACTAGCGAACAATGAGCAGTTCTTC. Translating it yields CASSRLANNEQFF.

This clonotype was counted only a few times. The chain links TRBV20-1 to TRBJ2-7; tentatively, D is TRBD2 (6 bases). Trimming left V 0 bases short and J 2 bases short, with 17 bases between. The CDR3 loop spans 16 amino acids. Germline V gene data show CDR1 as DFQATT and CDR2 as SNEGSKA (reference sequence). Here the CDR3 reads CSARDYTGTGAYEQYF. CDR3 nucleotides: TGCAGTGCTAGAGATTACACCGGGACGGGAGCCTACGAGCAGTACTTC.

This clonotype was seen at least ten times. The rearrangement joins TRBV25-1 to TRBJ1-2, with D unclear. Germline V gives CDR1 MGHDK, CDR2 SYGVNS. This CDR3 comprises 14 residues. The V and J ends lost 1 base and 1 base respectively, with 7 bases between them. CDR3 loop: CASSESRVNYGYTF. CDR3 DNA: TGTGCCAGCAGTGAATCACGGGTTAACTATGGCTACACCTTC.

The chain couples TRBV11-1 to TRBJ2-7, with 9 bases that match TRBD2. Germline values: CDR1 SGHAT, CDR2 FQDESV (reference sequence). Trimming took 4 bases from V and 3 from J; bases not matched to a gene: 7. The CDR3 has 15 residues. The CDR3 nucleotides are TGTGCCAGCAGCTCCGCGGGGACTAGCAGCTACGAGCAGTACTTC. Encoded protein: CASSSAGTSSYEQYF. Full variable domain (remainder filled in from reference TRBV11-1 and TRBJ2-7): EAEVAQSPRYKITEKSQAVAFWCDPISGHATLYWYRQILGQGPELLVQFQDESVVDDSQLPKDRFSAERLKGVDSTLKIQPAELGDSAMYLCASSSAGTSSYEQYFGPGTRLTVT.

The chain uses TRBV30 and TRBJ1-2; D is ambiguous. Per the germline V gene, CDR1 is GTSNPN and CDR2 is SVGIG (reference sequence). The CDR3 has 13 amino acids. Trimming left V 8 bases short and J 3 bases short, with 16 bases between. The CDR3 nucleotides are TGTGCCACCAGTGACCCCGGGGACTATGGCTACACCTTC. Translating gives CATSDPGDYGYTF.

Notes on this clonotype: Here the CDR3 omits its conserved ending phenylalanine or tryptophan, so a read error is the likely source. This chain links TRBV10-3 with TRBJ1-1; D ambiguous. The CDR3 covers 15 residues. CDR1 ENHRY and CDR2 SYGVKD come from the germline V gene. V lost 4 bases and J lost 1, with 13 bases in between. Written as DNA, the CDR3 is TGTGCCATCAGTGGGGCCCAGCGGGGGAACACTGAAGCTTTCCTT. Amino acids: CAISGAQRGNTEAFL.

The chain links TRBV6-6 to TRBJ1-4, with 9 bases matching TRBD1. V gave up 6 bases and J gave up 4 bases; unmatched junction bases: 18. In germline, CDR1 is MNHNY, CDR2 SVGAGI (reference sequence). This CDR3 contains 19 residues. The CDR3 nucleotides are TGTGCCAGCAGGGATTCCACAGGGGGCGAAACGGGGGGTAATGAAAAACTGTTTTTT. It encodes CASRDSTGGETGGNEKLFF.

The chain employs TRBV4-3 and TRBJ1-2; no reliable D call. There are 17 residues in the CDR3. The germline V gene has CDR1 LGHNA and CDR2 YSLEER. Trimming left V 0 bases short and J 2 bases short, with 16 bases between. CDR3 in DNA: TGCGCCAGCAGCCAAGATCGGATAGGTTGGAGGAACTATGGCTACACCTTC. Protein sequence: CASSQDRIGWRNYGYTF.

The chain carries TRBV6-4 and TRBJ1-2; tentative D call: TRBD1 (5 bases). Trimming shortened V by 0 bases and J by 6 bases, and 11 bases separated the two germline ends. This CDR3 spans 14 amino acids. Germline assignment: CDR1 MRHNA and CDR2 SNTAGT. CDR3 sequence: CASSDSTGSHGYTF. DNA of the CDR3: TGTGCCAGCAGTGACTCAACAGGTTCACATGGCTACACCTTC.

This clonotype was observed many times. The chain carries TRBV2 and TRBJ2-5; TRBD1 agrees at 9 bases. This CDR3 contains 15 residues. Germline CDR1 reads SNHLY; CDR2 reads FYNNEI. The J segment lost 4 bases and the V segment lost 7 bases, leaving 10 bases of the junction unmatched. Here the CDR3 DNA reads TGTGCCAGCAAAGGAGACAGGGGGTATGGAGAGACCCAGTACTTC. This encodes CASKGDRGYGETQYF. Full variable domain (remainder filled in from reference TRBV2 and TRBJ2-5): EPEVTQTPSHQVTQMGQEVILRCVPISNHLYFYWYRQILGQKVEFLVSFYNNEISEKSEIFDDQFSVERPDGSNFTLKIRSTKLEDSAMYFCASKGDRGYGETQYFGPGTRLLVL.

The chain has TRBV28 and TRBJ2-7, with 10 bases identical to TRBD1. Trimming cost V 6 bases and J 2 bases; bases outside gene matches: 7. This CDR3 comprises 15 residues. Germline CDR1 MDHEN, CDR2 SYDVKM. CDR3 protein: CASRRGGTGAYEQYF. The CDR3 coding sequence is TGTGCCAGCAGAAGAGGAGGGACAGGGGCCTACGAGCAGTACTTC.